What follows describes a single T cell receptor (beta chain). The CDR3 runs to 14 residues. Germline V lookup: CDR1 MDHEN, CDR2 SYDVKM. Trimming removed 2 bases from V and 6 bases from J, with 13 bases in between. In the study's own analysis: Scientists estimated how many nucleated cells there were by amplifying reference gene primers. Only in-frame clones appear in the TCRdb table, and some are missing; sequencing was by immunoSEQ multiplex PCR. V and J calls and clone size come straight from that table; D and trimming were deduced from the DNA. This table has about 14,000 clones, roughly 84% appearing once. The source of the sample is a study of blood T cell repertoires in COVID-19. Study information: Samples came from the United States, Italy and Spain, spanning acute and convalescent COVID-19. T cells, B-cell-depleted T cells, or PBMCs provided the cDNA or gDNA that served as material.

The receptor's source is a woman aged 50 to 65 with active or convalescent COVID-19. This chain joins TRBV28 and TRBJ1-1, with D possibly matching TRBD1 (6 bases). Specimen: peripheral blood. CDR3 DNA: TGTGCCAGCAGTTTACCTGGAGGGGGGGCTGAAGCTTTCTTT. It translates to CASSLPGGGAEAFF.